Below, 30 T cell receptor beta chains from the same sample are listed, as sequenced in a study of shared clonotypes between healthy human individuals. Repertoires were generated with immunoSEQ multiplex PCR, while TCRdb's copy carries only in-frame clones and drops some. The table includes 1.5 million to 1.9 million clones, 98% detected once. The sample taken for sequencing was naive CD4+ T cells sorted from blood. Subset described: CD45RA+ positively selected. The origin of the receptors is a man younger than 45 in good health.

This chain uses TRBV28 with TRBJ1-2; 7 bases agree with TRBD1. CDR3 length: 13 residues. Germline CDR1 and CDR2: MDHEN and SYDVKM. The V gene end was trimmed by 3 bases and the J gene end by 3 bases; junction bases not matched to a gene: 1. The CDR3 nucleotides are TGTGCCAGCAGTTTCGGACAGGACTATGGCTACACCTTC. This gives the protein CASSFGQDYGYTF.

V usage is TRBV7-9 and J usage is TRBJ2-7, with TRBD1 identical over 8 bases. The ends lost 3 bases at V and 1 base at J; junction bases unmatched: 2. CDR3 size: 14 residues. Germline V gene sequence: CDR1 SEHNR, CDR2 FQNEAQ (reference sequence). CDR3 loop: CASSFTGGSYEQYF. The CDR3 coding sequence is TGTGCCAGCAGCTTCACAGGGGGGTCCTACGAGCAGTACTTC.

The chain combines TRBV27 with TRBJ2-1; 15 bases map to TRBD2. After removal of 4 bases from V and 7 bases from J, the junction contained 8 bases not matched to a gene. The CDR3 contains 17 residues. The germline CDR1 and CDR2 sequences are MNHEY and SMNVEV (reference sequence). The CDR3 loop reads CASSSRRGLAGGNEQFF. In DNA, the CDR3 is TGTGCCAGCAGTTCAAGGCGGGGACTAGCGGGAGGTAATGAGCAGTTCTTC.

The chain employs TRBV19 and TRBJ2-7; D is undetermined. This CDR3 is built from 15 residues. V lost 4 bases, J lost 2 bases, and 15 bases lay in between. Germline assignment: CDR1 LNHDA and CDR2 SQIVND (reference sequence). CDR3 loop: CASSTRHDPTYEQYF. The DNA of the CDR3 is TGTGCCAGTAGTACTCGGCACGATCCCACCTACGAGCAGTACTTC.

This rearrangement joins TRBV5-6 to TRBJ2-1; a weak D match, TRBD2 (6 bases). There are 15 residues in the CDR3. Per the germline V gene, CDR1 is SGHDT and CDR2 is YYEEEE. V lost 3 bases and J lost 5, with 15 bases in between. In nucleotides, the CDR3 is TGTGCCAGCAGCTATTACCGGGACTGGGACAATGAGCAGTTCTTC. Encoded protein: CASSYYRDWDNEQFF.

The V gene is TRBV30, the J gene TRBJ1-2; perhaps TRBD1 as D (6 bases). Germline V CDR1 and CDR2: GTSNPN, SVGIG (reference sequence). The length of the CDR3 is 17 residues. The V gene lost 0 bases and the J gene lost 8 bases, with 25 bases spanning the gap. This chain's CDR3 is CAWSVAGGSLSYRGYTF. CDR3 DNA sequence: TGTGCCTGGAGTGTAGCTGGGGGCAGCCTCTCCTACAGGGGCTACACCTTC.

The sample holds one count of this clone. The V gene is TRBV6-4, the J gene TRBJ2-7; no definite D call. Germline V gives CDR1 MRHNA, CDR2 SNTAGT. The CDR3 sequence is 15 residues long. The V end lost 2 bases, the J end lost 2 bases, and 13 bases lay between the germline ends. The CDR3, as DNA: TGTGCCAGCAGTGACGGGATGGGGAACCCCTACGAGCAGTACTTC. It codes for CASSDGMGNPYEQYF.

The gene calls are TRBV21-1 and TRBJ2-3; no check of the table's D call, TRBD2, against the DNA was made. TRBV21-1 is tagged as a pseudogene. CDR3 size: 13 residues. The DNA of the CDR3 is TGTGCCAGCAGCCCCCAAGAGAAACAGCGGGTGGAGTTT. Protein product: CASSPQEKQRVEF.

This rearrangement joins TRBV6-5 to TRBJ2-7; possibly TRBD1 or TRBD2 for D (5 bases each). Germline V gives CDR1 MNHEY, CDR2 SVGAGI. This CDR3 comprises 15 residues. The V end was cut by 5 bases, the J end by 7 bases, with 21 bases between. CDR3 nucleotides: TGTGCCAGCAGTGCCCGGGGCTCCCAGACCACGGAGCAGTACTTC. It yields the protein CASSARGSQTTEQYF.

This clone has just one count. The chain couples TRBV19 to TRBJ2-1; 8 bases align to TRBD1. Trimming removed 3 bases from V and 7 bases from J; junction bases left unmatched: 5. The CDR3 length is 14 residues. Germline CDR1 LNHDA, CDR2 SQIVND (reference sequence). CDR3 nucleotide sequence: TGTGCCAGTAGTATTGAACGACAGGGGAATGAGCAGTTCTTC. Translation: CASSIERQGNEQFF.

This sequence joins TRBV6-5 and TRBJ1-1, with D unclear. Trimming cost V 4 bases and J 7 bases, with 16 bases left between them. The germline V gene encodes CDR1 MNHEY and CDR2 SVGAGI. CDR3 length equals 14 residues. For the CDR3, the DNA is TGTGCCAGCAGTTCAACTACCATGCCGGATGAAGCTTTCTTT. The encoded protein is CASSSTTMPDEAFF.

This clone was found once. The chain combines TRBV9 with TRBJ2-3; D may correspond to TRBD1 or TRBD2 (6 bases each). CDR1 SGDLS and CDR2 YYNGEE come from the germline V gene. The length of the CDR3 is 14 residues. The V end lost 4 bases, the J end lost 5 bases, and 14 bases lay between the germline ends. CDR3 DNA: TGTGCCAGCAGCTTCCGACAGGAGGGAGATACGCAGTATTTT. Amino acid sequence: CASSFRQEGDTQYF.

The chain is built from TRBV28 and TRBJ1-5; D perhaps matches TRBD1 (6 bases). Looked up from germline, CDR1 is MDHEN and CDR2 is SYDVKM. The CDR3 runs to 13 residues. Trimming shortened V by 6 bases and J by 4 bases, and 10 bases separated the two germline ends. The CDR3 protein is CASRDRPNQPQHF. Here the CDR3 DNA reads TGTGCCAGCAGGGACAGACCTAATCAGCCCCAGCATTTT.

This chain joins TRBV27 and TRBJ2-3, with D uncertain. There are 14 residues in the CDR3. Per the germline V gene, CDR1 is MNHEY and CDR2 is SMNVEV (reference sequence). The V end lost 7 bases, the J end lost 3 bases, and 14 bases lay between the germline ends. CDR3 sequence reads: CASNGRRGTDTQYF. The CDR3 nucleotides are TGTGCCAGCAATGGACGCCGAGGAACAGATACGCAGTATTTT.

Worth noting for this clone: Its ends do not fully match the called genes, so a read error is possible. The chain uses TRBV19 and TRBJ2-5; the match to TRBD2 covers 12 bases. The CDR3 has 15 residues. CDR1 and CDR2 from the germline V gene are LNHDA and SQIVND (reference sequence). The CDR3 bases are TGTGCCAGCTCCAGACTAGCGGGAGAGGAAGATACCCAGTACTTC. Amino acids: CASSRLAGEEDTQYF.

This chain connects TRBV18 to TRBJ2-1; 9 bases align to TRBD1. V lost 3 bases and J lost 7; bases outside the gene matches: 13. Germline values: CDR1 KGHSH, CDR2 LQKENI. The CDR3 runs to 17 residues. DNA for the CDR3: TGTGCCAGCTCACCCGAAAGAAGACAGGGGGGTTGGAATGAGCAGTTCTTC. It specifies CASSPERRQGGWNEQFF.

The chain is built from TRBV5-5 and TRBJ1-1; the match to TRBD1 covers 10 bases. Trimming at V came to 4 bases and at J to 1 base, leaving 10 bases not matched to a gene. The CDR3 totals 17 residues. Looked up from germline, CDR1 is SGHKS and CDR2 is YYEKEE (reference sequence). The CDR3 DNA follows: TGTGCCAGCAGCCCATATGACAGGGGGCTTCAGAACACTGAAGCTTTCTTT. The encoded protein is CASSPYDRGLQNTEAFF.

This clone was observed once. CDR3: CSVEAWVYNEQFF. CDR3 nucleotides: TGCAGCGTTGAAGCCTGGGTCTACAATGAGCAGTTCTTC. The rearrangement uses TRBV29-1 and TRBJ2-1; D call uncertain. Trimming cost V 1 base and J 3 bases, with 7 bases left between them. This CDR3 has 13 amino acids. CDR1 is SQVTM and CDR2 is ANQGSEA in the germline V gene.

The sample holds one count of this clone. In nucleotides, the CDR3 is TGTGCCAGCAGTTTCGGTGGGCATGGCTACAATGAGCAGTTCTTC. It yields the protein CASSFGGHGYNEQFF. This rearrangement joins TRBV28 to TRBJ2-1; D unclear. Germline loops: CDR1 MDHEN, CDR2 SYDVKM. The CDR3 is made up of 15 amino acids. The V and J ends lost 3 bases and 3 bases respectively, with 12 bases between them.

The rearrangement uses TRBV5-4 and TRBJ2-3; 8 nucleotides match TRBD2. V lost 3 bases to trimming and J lost 0 bases; unmatched junction nucleotides: 6. The CDR3 is 16 amino acids. The V gene's germline CDR1 is SGHNT and CDR2 YYREEE (reference sequence). This CDR3 reads CASSSKTSASTDTQYF. CDR3 nucleotide sequence: TGTGCCAGCAGCTCAAAGACTAGCGCAAGCACAGATACGCAGTATTTT.

The chain joins TRBV11-2 to TRBJ2-3; perhaps D is TRBD1 or TRBD2 (5 bases each). The germline gives CDR1 SGHAT, CDR2 FQNNGV. The CDR3 consists of 16 residues. V dropped 1 base and J dropped 4 bases, with 15 bases sitting between them. CDR3 in DNA: TGTGCCAGCAGCTTAGTGGGGCGAGGGTTGGCAGATACGCAGTATTTT. It codes for CASSLVGRGLADTQYF.

This clone appeared once. V gene TRBV27 combines with J gene TRBJ1-5; D gene ambiguous. The CDR3 runs 14 residues. The germline gives CDR1 MNHEY, CDR2 SMNVEV (reference sequence). Trimming stripped 1 base from V and 2 bases from J, with 6 bases between. The CDR3 reads CASSLLRGNQPQHF. CDR3 bases: TGTGCCAGCAGTTTATTAAGAGGCAATCAGCCCCAGCATTTT.

As regards this clone: Other DNA sequences within the sample encode an identical CDR3. V is TRBV9 and J is TRBJ2-5, with D maybe TRBD1 (5 bases). Germline CDR1 reads SGDLS; CDR2 reads YYNGEE. V lost 0 bases, J lost 1 base, and 7 bases lay in between. This CDR3 spans 14 amino acids. The CDR3 region has the DNA TGTGCCAGCAGCGTAGGGGGCGGCCAAGAGACCCAGTACTTC. Protein product: CASSVGGGQETQYF.

This rearrangement joins TRBV7-2 to TRBJ2-2; the D is unclear. This CDR3 is built from 13 residues. Trimming pared 2 bases from V and 3 bases from J, leaving 4 bases between. Germline V gene data show CDR1 as SGHTA and CDR2 as FQGNSA. The CDR3 DNA sequence: TGTGCCAGCAGCTTATGGGACACCGGGGAGCTGTTTTTT. This gives the protein CASSLWDTGELFF. Complete variable domain (other parts from reference TRBV7-2 and TRBJ2-2): GAGVSQSPSNKVTEKGKDVELRCDPISGHTALYWYRQSLGQGLEFLIYFQGNSAPDKSGLPSDRFSAERTGGSVSTLTIQRTQQEDSAVYLCASSLWDTGELFFGEGSRLTVL.

Note on this clone: Other DNA sequences within the sample encode an identical CDR3. The rearrangement links TRBV29-1 to TRBJ2-7, with 10 bases that match TRBD2. This CDR3 contains 12 residues. V was pared by 6 bases and J by 4 bases, with 3 bases of the junction left unmatched. The germline V gene has CDR1 SQVTM and CDR2 ANQGSEA. The CDR3 coding sequence is TGCAGCGTCGGGACTAGCGCTTACGAGCAGTACTTC. Protein sequence: CSVGTSAYEQYF.

This chain uses TRBV6-5 with TRBJ1-1, with 8 bases identical to TRBD1. CDR1 and CDR2 from the germline V gene are MNHEY and SVGAGI. The CDR3 contains 14 residues. V was clipped by 5 bases and J by 5 bases; unmatched bases: 7. This CDR3 is CASSVQGVLTEAFF. The CDR3 nucleotides are TGTGCCAGCAGTGTACAGGGGGTATTGACTGAAGCTTTCTTT.

The chain joins TRBV2 to TRBJ2-7; TRBD1 aligns across 7 bases. With V trimmed by 6 bases and J by 2 bases, 4 bases remained unmatched. The CDR3 consists of 13 residues. Germline-derived CDR1 and CDR2 are SNHLY and FYNNEI. The DNA for the CDR3 is TGTGCCAGCAGATTAGGACAGGCCTACGAGCAGTACTTC. Its translation is CASRLGQAYEQYF.

The chain carries TRBV5-1 and TRBJ2-1; 7 bases match TRBD2. The V gene end was trimmed by 4 bases and the J gene end by 5 bases; junction bases not matched to a gene: 3. The CDR3 is 13 amino acids. CDR1 is SGHRS and CDR2 is YFSETQ in the germline V gene. In DNA form, the CDR3 reads TGCGCCAGCAGCGCCACTAGCGACAATGAGCAGTTCTTC. It translates to CASSATSDNEQFF.

This chain uses TRBV6-1 with TRBJ2-7, with D possibly TRBD1 on 6 matching bases. Deletions cut 6 bases from V and 0 bases from J, with 12 bases between. The V gene's germline CDR1 is MNHNS and CDR2 SASEGT. The CDR3 sequence is 14 residues long. The CDR3 spells CASSVGASSYEQYF. The CDR3 nucleotides are TGTGCCAGCAGCGTGGGGGCCAGCTCCTACGAGCAGTACTTC.

This chain uses TRBV7-2 with TRBJ2-3; the match to TRBD2 covers 9 bases. The CDR3 sequence is 17 residues long. Germline values: CDR1 SGHTA, CDR2 FQGNSA. J was trimmed by 4 bases and V by 1 base; bases with no gene match: 9. CDR3 DNA sequence: TGTGCCAGCAGCTTAGTGGGAGCGGGAGGTCCCTCAGATACGCAGTATTTT. Amino acids: CASSLVGAGGPSDTQYF. Combining the CDR3 with reference TRBV7-2 and TRBJ2-3 gives the whole variable domain GAGVSQSPSNKVTEKGKDVELRCDPISGHTALYWYRQSLGQGLEFLIYFQGNSAPDKSGLPSDRFSAERTGGSVSTLTIQRTQQEDSAVYLCASSLVGAGGPSDTQYFGPGTRLTVL.